What follows are 10 T cell receptor beta chains derived from one specimen sequenced in a study of response to subunit inactivated influenza vaccine. TCRdb fed the RT-PCR reads into MiXCR, producing one record per CDR3 protein. The table records about 520,000 distinct CDR3 sequences, about 7.2% of them present only once. The specimen comprised PBMCs from blood, sampled roughly 24 months after vaccination. Receptors were obtained from a man between 50 and 75 years old who received an inactivated influenza vaccine.

The CDR3 nucleotides read TGTGCCAGCAGCTTACTACAGGGTTTTCCCACAGATACGCAGTATTTT. This sequence encodes CASSLLQGFPTDTQYF. This chain connects TRBV7-9 to TRBJ2-3; TRBD1 might be the D (6 bases). This CDR3 is built from 16 residues. V lost 2 bases, J lost 2 bases, and 14 bases lay in between. Germline assignment: CDR1 SEHNR and CDR2 FQNEAQ (reference sequence).

V usage is TRBV28 and J usage is TRBJ1-2; unclear D gene. Germline V gene lookup returns CDR1 MDHEN and CDR2 SYDVKM. The ends were cut back, 5 bases at V and 9 bases at J, with 16 bases in the middle. This CDR3 region has 13 residues. The CDR3 DNA reads as TGTGCCAGCAGTCGCGGAGGGAGGGCAAGCTACACCTTC. Translated: CASSRGGRASYTF.

This sequence joins TRBV20-1 and TRBJ2-3; 8 bases map to TRBD1. V lost 5 bases and J lost 6; bases outside the gene matches: 4. Per germline, CDR1 DFQATT and CDR2 SNEGSKA (reference sequence). The CDR3 has 12 amino acids. DNA of the CDR3: TGCAGTGCTTCGGACAGGGTCGATACGCAGTATTTT. This sequence encodes CSASDRVDTQYF.

This clonotype appeared a few times. The chain combines TRBV9 with TRBJ2-1, with TRBD2 identical over 11 bases. V dropped 3 bases and J dropped 4; count of bases not matched to a gene: 3. CDR3 size: 15 residues. From germline, CDR1 is SGDLS and CDR2 YYNGEE. DNA for the CDR3: TGTGCCAGCAGCGGTAGCGGGGGGGCTTACAATGAGCAGTTCTTC. It specifies CASSGSGGAYNEQFF.

This clonotype was observed many times. The chain couples TRBV10-3 to TRBJ2-1, with 9 bases aligning to TRBD2. The CDR3 runs 16 residues. Trimming at V came to 4 bases and at J to 4 bases, leaving 8 bases not matched to a gene. The germline gives CDR1 ENHRY, CDR2 SYGVKD. In DNA, the CDR3 is TGTGCCATCAGTGTCCGAGGGCTAGCGGGATACAATGAGCAGTTCTTC. This codes for CAISVRGLAGYNEQFF.

This clonotype occurred a few times. The genes are TRBV15 and TRBJ1-2; tentative D call: TRBD1 (5 bases). Germline lookup yields CDR1 LNHNV and CDR2 YYDKDF (reference sequence). The CDR3 extends over 13 amino acids. V lost 1 base to trimming and J lost 8 bases, with 11 bases between them. CDR3 sequence (DNA): TGTGCCACCAGCAGAGTTCGGGGGTACGGCTACACCTTC. Translating gives CATSRVRGYGYTF.

The V and J genes are TRBV6-1 and TRBJ2-5; 8 bases fit TRBD1. The CDR3 runs 13 residues. The V segment lost 10 bases and the J segment 5 bases; nucleotides outside the gene matches: 9. CDR1 and CDR2 (germline): MNHNS, SASEGT. In DNA form, the CDR3 reads TGTGCCACCTCCCAGGGGGCAGGGGAGACCCAGTACTTC. Translated, it gives CATSQGAGETQYF.

CDR3 in DNA: TGTGCCAGCAGCTCCTCAGCAGGGGGGGTTGGAAGTCTCCGTTCCTACAATGAGCAGTTCTTC. Amino acids: CASSSSAGGVGSLRSYNEQFF. The V call is TRBV11-3, the J call TRBJ2-1; D assignment may be TRBD1 or TRBD2 (7 bases each). The CDR3 runs 21 residues. CDR1 and CDR2 from the germline V gene are SGHNT and YENEEA. The ends were cut back, 4 bases at V and 1 base at J, with 29 bases in the middle.

There are many counts of this clonotype. V and J are TRBV12-3 or TRBV12-4 and TRBJ2-7; weak D call: TRBD1 (6 bases). Deletions cut 8 bases from V and 5 bases from J, with 19 bases between. This CDR3 spans 14 amino acids. CDR3 DNA sequence: TGTGCCAGCTGCCCGGGGCAGGGGTTAGACGAGCAGTACTTC. It yields the protein CASCPGQGLDEQYF.

V gene TRBV20-1 combines with J gene TRBJ2-7; 14 nucleotides line up with TRBD2. CDR1 and CDR2 from the germline V gene are DFQATT and SNEGSKA (reference sequence). The V and J ends lost 5 bases and 3 bases, in that order; junction bases with no gene match: 6. This CDR3 has 15 residues. CDR3 amino acids: CSAPPGTSGSYEQYF. Here the CDR3 DNA reads TGCAGTGCTCCCCCCGGGACTAGCGGGAGCTACGAGCAGTACTTC.